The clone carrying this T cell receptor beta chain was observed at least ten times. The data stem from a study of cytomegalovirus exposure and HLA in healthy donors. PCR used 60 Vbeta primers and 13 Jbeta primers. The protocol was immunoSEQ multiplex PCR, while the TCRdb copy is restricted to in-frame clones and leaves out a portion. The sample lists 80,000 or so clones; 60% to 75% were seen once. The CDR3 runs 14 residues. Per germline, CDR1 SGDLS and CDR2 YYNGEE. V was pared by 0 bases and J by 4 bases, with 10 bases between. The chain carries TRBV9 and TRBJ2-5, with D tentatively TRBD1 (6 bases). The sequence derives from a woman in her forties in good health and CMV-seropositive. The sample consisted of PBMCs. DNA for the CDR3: TGTGCCAGCAGCGTAGAACTGGGGGCAGAGACCCAGTACTTC. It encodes CASSVELGAETQYF.